This T cell receptor beta chain stems from a study of control samples from healthy donors and cancer patients. V lost 6 bases and J lost 4, with 12 bases in between. The CDR3 spans 13 residues. Germline V CDR1 and CDR2: WSHSY, SAAADI. Only in-frame clones appear in the TCRdb table, and some are missing; sequencing was by immunoSEQ multiplex PCR. The sample has 170,000 or so clones; approximately 94% are singletons. This chain uses TRBV10-2 with TRBJ1-1; tentatively, D is TRBD1 (6 bases). The clonotype was recovered from a woman between 18 and 30 years old in good health. Sequenced sample: blood. CDR3 nucleotides: TGCGCCAGCAGCCCACAGGGTGGCACTGAAGCTTTCTTT. Protein product: CASSPQGGTEAFF.